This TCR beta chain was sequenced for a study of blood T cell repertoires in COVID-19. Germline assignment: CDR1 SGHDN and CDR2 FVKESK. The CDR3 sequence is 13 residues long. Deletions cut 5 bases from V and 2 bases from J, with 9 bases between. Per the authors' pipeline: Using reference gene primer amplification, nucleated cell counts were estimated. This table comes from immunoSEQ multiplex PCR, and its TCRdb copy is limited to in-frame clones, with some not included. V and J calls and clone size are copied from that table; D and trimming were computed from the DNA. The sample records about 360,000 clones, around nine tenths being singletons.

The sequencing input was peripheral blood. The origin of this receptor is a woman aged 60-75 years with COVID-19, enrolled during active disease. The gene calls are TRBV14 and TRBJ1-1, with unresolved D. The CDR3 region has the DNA TGTGCCAGCAGCTTATCAGGAAACACTGAAGCTTTCTTT. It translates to CASSLSGNTEAFF. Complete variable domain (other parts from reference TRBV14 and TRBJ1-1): EAGVTQFPSHSVIEKGQTVTLRCDPISGHDNLYWYRRVMGKEIKFLLHFVKESKQDESGMPNNRFLAERTGGTYSTLKVQPAELEDSGVYFCASSLSGNTEAFFGQGTRLTVV.